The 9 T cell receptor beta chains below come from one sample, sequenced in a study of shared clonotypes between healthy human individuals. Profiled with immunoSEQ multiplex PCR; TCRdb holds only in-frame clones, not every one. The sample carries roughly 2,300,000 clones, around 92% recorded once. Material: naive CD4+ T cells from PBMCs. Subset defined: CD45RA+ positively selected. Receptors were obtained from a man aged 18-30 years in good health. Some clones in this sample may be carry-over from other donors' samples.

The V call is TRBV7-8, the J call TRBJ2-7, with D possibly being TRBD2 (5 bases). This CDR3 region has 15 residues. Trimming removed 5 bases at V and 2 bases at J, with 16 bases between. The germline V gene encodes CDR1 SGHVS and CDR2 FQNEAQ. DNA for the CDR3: TGTGCCAGCAGCCAGGACTGGCAGGAAACCTACGAGCAGTACTTC. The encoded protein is CASSQDWQETYEQYF.

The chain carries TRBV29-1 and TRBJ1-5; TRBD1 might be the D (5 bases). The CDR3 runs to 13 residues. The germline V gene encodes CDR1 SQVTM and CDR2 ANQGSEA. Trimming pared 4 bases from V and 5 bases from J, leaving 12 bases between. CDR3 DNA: TGCAGCGTTGGAGGGGTAGGGGATCAGCCCCAGCATTTT. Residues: CSVGGVGDQPQHF.

This CDR3 is CASSLGHLSTDTQYF. For the CDR3, the DNA is TGTGCCAGCAGCTTGGGACACCTTAGCACAGATACGCAGTATTTT. V usage is TRBV5-4 and J usage is TRBJ2-3; D is uncertain. V shed 0 bases and J shed 0 bases, with 8 bases lying between them. CDR1 is SGHNT, CDR2 YYREEE, per germline (reference sequence). This CDR3 is 15 amino acids long.

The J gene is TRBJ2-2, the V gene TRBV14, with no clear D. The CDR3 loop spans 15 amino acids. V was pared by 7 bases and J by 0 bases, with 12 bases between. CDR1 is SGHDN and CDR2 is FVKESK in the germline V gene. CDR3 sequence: CASTMTRANTGELFF. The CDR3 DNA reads TGTGCCAGCACCATGACAAGGGCGAACACCGGGGAGCTGTTTTTT.

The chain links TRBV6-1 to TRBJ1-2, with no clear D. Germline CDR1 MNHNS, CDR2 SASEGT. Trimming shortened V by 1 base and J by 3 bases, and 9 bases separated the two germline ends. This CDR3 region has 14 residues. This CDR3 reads CASSEERIYYGYTF. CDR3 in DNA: TGTGCCAGCAGTGAAGAAAGGATTTACTATGGCTACACCTTC.

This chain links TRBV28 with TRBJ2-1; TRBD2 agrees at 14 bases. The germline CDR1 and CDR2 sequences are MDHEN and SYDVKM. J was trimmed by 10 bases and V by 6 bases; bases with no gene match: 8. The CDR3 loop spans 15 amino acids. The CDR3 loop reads CASRRGLAGVWEQFF. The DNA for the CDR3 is TGTGCCAGCAGGCGGGGACTAGCGGGAGTATGGGAGCAGTTCTTC.

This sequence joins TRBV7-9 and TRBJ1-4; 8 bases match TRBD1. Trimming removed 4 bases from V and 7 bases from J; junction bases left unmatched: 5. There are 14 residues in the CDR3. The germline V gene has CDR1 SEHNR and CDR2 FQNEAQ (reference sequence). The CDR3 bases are TGTGCCAGCAGCTCCGGGACAGGCTTTGAAAAACTGTTTTTT. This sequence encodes CASSSGTGFEKLFF.

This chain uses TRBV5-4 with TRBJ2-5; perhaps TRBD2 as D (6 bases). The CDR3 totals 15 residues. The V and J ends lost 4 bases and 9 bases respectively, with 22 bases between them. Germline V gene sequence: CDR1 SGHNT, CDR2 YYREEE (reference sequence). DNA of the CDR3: TGTGCCAGCAGCATGGAGATCCCCTCCGGGGGTCCCCAGTACTTC. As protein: CASSMEIPSGGPQYF.

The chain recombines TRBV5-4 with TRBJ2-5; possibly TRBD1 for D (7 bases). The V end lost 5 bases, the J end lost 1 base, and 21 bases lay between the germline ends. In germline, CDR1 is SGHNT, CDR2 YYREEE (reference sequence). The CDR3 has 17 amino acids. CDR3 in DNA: TGTGCCAGCAGTCGTGGTGGTGCGGGACAGACCCAAGAGACCCAGTACTTC. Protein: CASSRGGAGQTQETQYF.